This TCR beta chain was sequenced in a study of blood T cell repertoires in COVID-19. Using immunoSEQ multiplex PCR, the repertoire was profiled, and TCRdb retains in-frame clones only, with some absent. This sample has roughly 120,000 clones, with roughly four fifths found just once. The TCR originated in an elderly man with COVID-19, enrolled during active disease. Sequencing used peripheral blood.

The chain's CDR3 is CASSVGGISTDTQYF. The CDR3 bases are TGCGCCAGCAGCGTGGGAGGGATTAGCACAGATACGCAGTATTTT. The chain couples TRBV5-1 to TRBJ2-3, with 7 positions matching TRBD2. The CDR3 totals 15 residues. The germline gives CDR1 SGHRS, CDR2 YFSETQ. V was pared by 4 bases and J by 0 bases, with 5 bases of the junction left unmatched.